This T cell receptor beta chain was sequenced in a study of blood T cells in healthy people across ages. Every sample had a minimum of 6.5 million PBMCs isolated. A second PCR of 7 to 11 cycles used a sample-barcoded 5' primer and a J-beta primer mix. TCRdb re-derived calls from the 5' RACE reads in MiXCR, one entry per CDR3 protein. The sample consists of hundreds of thousands of distinct CDR3 sequences, roughly 43% of them appearing once. This clonotype was counted at least ten times. CDR1 and CDR2 from the germline V gene are SGHRS and YFSETQ. V was shortened by 1 base and J by 0 bases, with 14 bases between the two germline ends. The CDR3 length is 16 residues.

The sample consisted of blood. The rearrangement links TRBV5-1 to TRBJ2-7, with a weak D call TRBD2 (6 bases). The receptor's source is a man aged 25 to 40 in good health. CDR3 sequence (DNA): TGCGCCAGCAGCTTGTCGCAGGGACTGAGCTCCTACGAGCAGTACTTC. This gives the protein CASSLSQGLSSYEQYF.